This T cell receptor beta chain was captured in a study of molecular identifiers for immune sequencing clone quantification. Each CDR3 protein gets one entry after TCRdb re-called the PCR reads with MiXCR. Among about 640,000 distinct CDR3 sequences listed, just under 20% were seen once. This clonotype appeared a few times. This CDR3 is built from 16 residues. V was clipped by 2 bases and J by 0 bases, with 14 bases between them. Germline assignment: CDR1 MNHEY and CDR2 SVGAGI. The chain is built from TRBV6-5 and TRBJ2-7, with D possibly being TRBD2 (6 bases). Specimen: naive CD8+ T cells from blood, with Jurkat cell RNA spiked in. The subset was: FACS-sorted CD8+CD4-CCR7+CD45RA+ naive T cells. The sequence was collected from a human donor in good health. Some libraries in this study had Jurkat cell RNA spiked in. The CDR3 DNA follows: TGTGCCAGCAGTTACGAACTAGCTCCTAGCTCCTACGAGCAGTACTTC. Protein sequence: CASSYELAPSSYEQYF.